The T cell receptor beta chain under discussion was sequenced for a study of CXCR3-negative and CXCR3-positive naive CD8 T cells. The CDR3 length is 15 residues. In germline, CDR1 is SGHKS, CDR2 YYEKEE (reference sequence). All CD8+ T cell subsets were sorted in triplicate at around 330,000 cells each. CD45RO-CCR7+CD27+CD95- marked naive CD8+ T cells. Whole-study results and caveats: Naive subsets had comparable surface CD5, so TRB CDR3 properties gauged TCR strength. CXCR3-negative naive cells had less hydrophobic TRB CDR3s than did CXCR3-positive naive cells. Naive subsets were similarly diverse, while memory CD8+ repertoires were much less diverse.

The TRB libraries of cDNA were built by UMI-labeled 5' RACE. TCRdb re-analyzed the 5' RACE reads; it lists each CDR3 protein once, without DNA. This sample lists some 150,000 distinct CDR3 sequences; its ten largest clones have approximately 0.51%. As for this clonotype: The antigen is unknown.

This receptor was obtained from a human donor in good health. Some clones in this sample may be carry-over from other donors' samples. The rearrangement links TRBV5-5 to TRBJ2-7; the D gene TCRdb calls, TRBD2, cannot be checked with no DNA. Sequencing input: naive CXCR3+ CD8+ T cells from blood. Subset described: CD45RO-CCR7+CD27+CD95- naive CD8+ T cells expressing CXCR3 (TNR3+). The CDR3 loop reads CASRPTSGGLYEQYF.